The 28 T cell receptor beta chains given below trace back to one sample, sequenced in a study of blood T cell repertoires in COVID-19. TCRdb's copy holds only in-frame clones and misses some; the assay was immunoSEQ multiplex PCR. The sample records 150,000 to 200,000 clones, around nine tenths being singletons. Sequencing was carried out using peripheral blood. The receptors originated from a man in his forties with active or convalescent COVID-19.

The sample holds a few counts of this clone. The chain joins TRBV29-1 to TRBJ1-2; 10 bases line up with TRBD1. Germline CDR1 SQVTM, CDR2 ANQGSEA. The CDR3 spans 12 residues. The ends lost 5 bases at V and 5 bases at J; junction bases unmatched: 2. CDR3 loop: CSVPGQGYGYTF. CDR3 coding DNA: TGCAGCGTTCCGGGACAGGGGTATGGCTACACCTTC.

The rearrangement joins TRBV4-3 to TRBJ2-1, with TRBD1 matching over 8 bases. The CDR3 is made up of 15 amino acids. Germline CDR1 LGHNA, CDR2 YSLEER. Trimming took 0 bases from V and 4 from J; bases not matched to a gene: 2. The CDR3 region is CASSQERTGYNEQFF. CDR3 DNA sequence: TGCGCCAGCAGCCAAGAACGGACAGGGTACAATGAGCAGTTCTTC.

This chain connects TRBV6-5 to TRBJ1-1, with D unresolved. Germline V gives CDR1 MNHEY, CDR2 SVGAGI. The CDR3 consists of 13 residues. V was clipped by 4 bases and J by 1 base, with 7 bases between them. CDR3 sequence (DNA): TGTGCCAGCAGTTGGTATAGGAACACTGAAGCTTTCTTT. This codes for CASSWYRNTEAFF.

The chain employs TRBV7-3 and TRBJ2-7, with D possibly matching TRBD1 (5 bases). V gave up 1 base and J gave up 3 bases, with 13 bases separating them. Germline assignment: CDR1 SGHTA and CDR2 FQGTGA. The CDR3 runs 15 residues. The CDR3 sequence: CASSLIQGRSYEQYF. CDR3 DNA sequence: TGTGCCAGCAGCTTAATCCAGGGTAGAAGCTACGAGCAGTACTTC.

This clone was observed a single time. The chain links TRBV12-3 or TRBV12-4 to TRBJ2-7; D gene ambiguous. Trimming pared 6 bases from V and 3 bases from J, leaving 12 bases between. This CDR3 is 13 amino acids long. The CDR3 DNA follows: TGTGCCAGCAGCACGGGTTTGAGCTACGAGCAGTACTTC. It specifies CASSTGLSYEQYF.

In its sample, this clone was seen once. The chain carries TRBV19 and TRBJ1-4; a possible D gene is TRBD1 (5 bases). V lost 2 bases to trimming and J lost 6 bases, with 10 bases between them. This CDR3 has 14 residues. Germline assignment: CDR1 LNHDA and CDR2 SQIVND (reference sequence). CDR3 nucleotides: TGTGCCAGTAGTATAAAGGGGCTAGATGAAAAACTGTTTTTT. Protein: CASSIKGLDEKLFF. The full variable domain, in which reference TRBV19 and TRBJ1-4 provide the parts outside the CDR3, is DGGITQSPKYLFRKEGQNVTLSCEQNLNHDAMYWYRQDPGQGLRLIYYSQIVNDFQKGDIAEGYSVSREKKESFPLTVTSAQKNPTAFYLCASSIKGLDEKLFFGSGTQLSVL.

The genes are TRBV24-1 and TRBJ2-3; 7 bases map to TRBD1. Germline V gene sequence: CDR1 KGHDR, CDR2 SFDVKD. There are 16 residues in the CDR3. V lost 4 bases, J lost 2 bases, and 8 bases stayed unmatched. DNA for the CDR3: TGTGCCACCAGTGACACCCTAGGGGGCCCCACAGATACGCAGTATTTT. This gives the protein CATSDTLGGPTDTQYF.

The CDR3 nucleotides are TGTGCCAGCAGCTTAGTCAGGGGGAATGAAAAACTGTTTTTT. Its protein is CASSLVRGNEKLFF. This chain links TRBV5-5 with TRBJ1-4; TRBD1 agrees at 7 bases. Germline V gives CDR1 SGHKS, CDR2 YYEKEE (reference sequence). The CDR3 runs 14 residues. The trim removed 2 bases at V and 5 bases at J, leaving 3 bases unmatched.

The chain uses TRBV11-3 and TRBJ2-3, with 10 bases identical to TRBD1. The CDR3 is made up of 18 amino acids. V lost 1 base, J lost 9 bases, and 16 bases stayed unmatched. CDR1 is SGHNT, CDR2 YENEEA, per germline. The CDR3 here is CASSLGGPRDRGGWTQYF. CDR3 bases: TGTGCCAGCAGCTTAGGGGGGCCCCGGGACAGGGGAGGGTGGACGCAGTATTTT.

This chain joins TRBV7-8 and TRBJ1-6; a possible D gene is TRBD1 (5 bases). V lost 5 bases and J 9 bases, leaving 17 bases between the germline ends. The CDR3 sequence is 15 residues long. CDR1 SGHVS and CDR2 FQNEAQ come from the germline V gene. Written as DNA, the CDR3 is TGTGCCAGCAGCCCACGCGGGGGGAAGATTTCACCCCTCCACTTT. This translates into CASSPRGGKISPLHF.

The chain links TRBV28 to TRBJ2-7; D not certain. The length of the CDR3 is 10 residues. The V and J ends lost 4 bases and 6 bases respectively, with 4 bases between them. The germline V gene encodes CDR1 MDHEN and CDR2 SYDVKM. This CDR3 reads CASSSVEQYF. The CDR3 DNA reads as TGTGCCAGCAGTTCTGTCGAGCAGTACTTC.

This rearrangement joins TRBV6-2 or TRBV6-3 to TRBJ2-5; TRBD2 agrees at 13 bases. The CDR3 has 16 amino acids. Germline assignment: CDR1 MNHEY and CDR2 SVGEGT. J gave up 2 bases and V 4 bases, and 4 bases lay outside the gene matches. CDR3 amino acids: CASSSRTSGGQETQYF. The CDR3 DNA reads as TGTGCCAGCAGTTCCCGGACTAGCGGGGGACAAGAGACCCAGTACTTC.

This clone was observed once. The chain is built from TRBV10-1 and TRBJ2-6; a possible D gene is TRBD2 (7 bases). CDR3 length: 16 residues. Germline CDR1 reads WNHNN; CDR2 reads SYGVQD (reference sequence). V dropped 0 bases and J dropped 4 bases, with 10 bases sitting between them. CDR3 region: CASSESRGAGANVLTF. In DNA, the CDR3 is TGCGCCAGCAGTGAGTCCCGGGGGGCAGGGGCCAACGTCCTGACTTTC.

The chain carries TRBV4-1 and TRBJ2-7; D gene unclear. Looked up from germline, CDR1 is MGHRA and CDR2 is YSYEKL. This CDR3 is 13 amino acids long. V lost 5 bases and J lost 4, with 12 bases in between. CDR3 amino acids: CASSSLTAYEQYF. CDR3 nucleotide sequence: TGCGCCAGCAGCTCACTCACAGCTTACGAGCAGTACTTC.

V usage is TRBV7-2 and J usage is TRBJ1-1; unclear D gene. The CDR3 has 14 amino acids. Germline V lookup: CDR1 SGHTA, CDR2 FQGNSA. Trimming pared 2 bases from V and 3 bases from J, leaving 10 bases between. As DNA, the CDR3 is TGTGCCAGCAGCTTACGTTCCCTATACACTGAAGCTTTCTTT. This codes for CASSLRSLYTEAFF.

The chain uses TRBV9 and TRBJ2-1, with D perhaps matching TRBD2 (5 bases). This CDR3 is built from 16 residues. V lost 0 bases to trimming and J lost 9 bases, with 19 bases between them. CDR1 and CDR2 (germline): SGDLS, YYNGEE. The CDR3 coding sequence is TGTGCCAGCAGCGTAGTTACGGGTCTAGCCAGCGGTGAGCAGTTCTTC. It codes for CASSVVTGLASGEQFF.

The CDR3 DNA reads TGTGCCAGCAGCTTGCCGGGACAATTCTATGGCTACACCTTC. Amino acids: CASSLPGQFYGYTF. The chain recombines TRBV5-6 with TRBJ1-2; TRBD1 might be the D (6 bases). Germline CDR1 and CDR2: SGHDT and YYEEEE. CDR3 length: 14 amino acids. The V end was cut by 1 base, the J end by 4 bases, with 11 bases between.

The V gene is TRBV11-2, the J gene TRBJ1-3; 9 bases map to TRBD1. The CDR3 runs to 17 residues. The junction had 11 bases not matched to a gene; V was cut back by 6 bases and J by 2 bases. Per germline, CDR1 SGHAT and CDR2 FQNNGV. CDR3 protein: CASRGTGLGLAGNTIYF. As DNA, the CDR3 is TGTGCCAGCAGGGGGACAGGGTTAGGTTTGGCTGGAAACACCATATATTTT.

CDR3: CASSMGPEAEAFF. The DNA for the CDR3 is TGTGCCAGTAGTATGGGGCCAGAGGCTGAAGCTTTCTTT. V gene TRBV19 combines with J gene TRBJ1-1; D may be TRBD1 (5 bases). The V end was cut by 3 bases, the J end by 6 bases, with 11 bases between. The germline gives CDR1 LNHDA, CDR2 SQIVND (reference sequence). The CDR3 loop spans 13 amino acids.

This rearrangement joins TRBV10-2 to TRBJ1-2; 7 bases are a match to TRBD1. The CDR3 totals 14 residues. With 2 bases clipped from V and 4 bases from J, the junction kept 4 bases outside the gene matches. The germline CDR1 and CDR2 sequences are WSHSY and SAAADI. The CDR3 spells CASSETRTGYGYTF. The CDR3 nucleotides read TGCGCCAGCAGTGAGACCCGGACAGGCTATGGCTACACCTTC.

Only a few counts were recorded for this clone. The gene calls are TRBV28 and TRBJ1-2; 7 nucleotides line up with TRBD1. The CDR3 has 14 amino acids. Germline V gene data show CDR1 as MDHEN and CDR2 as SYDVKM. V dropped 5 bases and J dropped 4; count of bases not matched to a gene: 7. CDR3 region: CASSRINRGYGYTF. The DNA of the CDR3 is TGTGCCAGCAGTCGCATAAACAGGGGCTATGGCTACACCTTC.

CDR3 sequence reads: CSVGHLRDDRPNEQYF. CDR3 bases: TGCAGCGTCGGGCATCTCCGGGACGACAGGCCCAACGAGCAGTACTTC. This chain uses TRBV29-1 with TRBJ2-7; D might be TRBD1 (6 bases). CDR1 SQVTM and CDR2 ANQGSEA come from the germline V gene. This CDR3 contains 16 residues. The V end lost 6 bases, the J end lost 5 bases, and 26 bases lay between the germline ends.

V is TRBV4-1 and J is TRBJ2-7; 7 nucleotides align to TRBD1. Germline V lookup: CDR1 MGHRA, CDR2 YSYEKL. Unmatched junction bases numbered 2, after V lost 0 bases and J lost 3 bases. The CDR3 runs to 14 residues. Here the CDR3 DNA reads TGCGCCAGCAGCCAAGACCCAGGGGGCTACGAGCAGTACTTC. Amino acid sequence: CASSQDPGGYEQYF.

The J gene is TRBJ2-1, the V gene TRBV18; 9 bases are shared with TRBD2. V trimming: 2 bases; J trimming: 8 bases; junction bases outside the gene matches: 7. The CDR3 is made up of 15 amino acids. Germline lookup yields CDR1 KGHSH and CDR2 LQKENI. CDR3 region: CASSPSAGGLHEQFF. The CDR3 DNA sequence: TGTGCCAGCTCACCATCGGCGGGGGGGCTCCATGAGCAGTTCTTC.

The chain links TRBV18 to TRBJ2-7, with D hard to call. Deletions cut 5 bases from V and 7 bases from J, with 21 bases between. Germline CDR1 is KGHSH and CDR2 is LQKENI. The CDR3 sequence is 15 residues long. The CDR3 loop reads CASSMNVRAEIEQYF. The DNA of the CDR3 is TGTGCCAGCTCAATGAACGTAAGAGCCGAAATTGAGCAGTACTTC.

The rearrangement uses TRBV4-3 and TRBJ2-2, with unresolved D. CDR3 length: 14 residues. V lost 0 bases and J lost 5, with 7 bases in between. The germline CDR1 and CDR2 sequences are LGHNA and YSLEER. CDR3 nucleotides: TGCGCCAGCAGCCAAGAGCGACAAACCGGGGAGCTGTTTTTT. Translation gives CASSQERQTGELFF.

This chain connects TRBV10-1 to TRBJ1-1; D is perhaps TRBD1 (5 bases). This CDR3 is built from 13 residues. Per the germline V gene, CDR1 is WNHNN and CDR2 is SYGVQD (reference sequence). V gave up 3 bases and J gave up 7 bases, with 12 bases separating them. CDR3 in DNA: TGCGCCAGCAGTGAAAAGGGGTTAGGTGAAGCTTTCTTT. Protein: CASSEKGLGEAFF.

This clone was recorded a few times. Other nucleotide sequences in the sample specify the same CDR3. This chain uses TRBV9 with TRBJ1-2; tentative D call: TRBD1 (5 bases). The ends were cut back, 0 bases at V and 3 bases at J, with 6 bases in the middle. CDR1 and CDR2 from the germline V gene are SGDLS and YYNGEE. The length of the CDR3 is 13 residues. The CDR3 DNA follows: TGTGCCAGCAGCGTAGGGGGGGACTATGGCTACACCTTC. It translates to CASSVGGDYGYTF.